This TCR beta chain emerged from a study of T-cell memory formation after mild COVID-19. Findings of the study overall: Some responding clones appeared in pre-infection memory, suggesting cross-reactive memory joined. Confirmation of SARS-CoV-2 specificity was lacking for second-wave clones peaking day 37.

In its sample, this clonotype was seen a few times. Its antigen remains unidentified. TCRdb re-derived calls from the 5' RACE reads in MiXCR, one entry per CDR3 protein. The table lists more than 120,000 distinct CDR3 sequences, around 5.8% of them singletons. Trimming took off 3 bases at V and 5 bases at J, with 7 bases between the two ends. Germline CDR1 reads LGHDT; CDR2 reads YNNKEL (reference sequence). This CDR3 has 12 amino acids. V is TRBV3-1 and J is TRBJ1-1; D is perhaps TRBD1 (5 bases). Sequenced material: PBMCs or a T cell subset sorted from them (not recorded which). The clonotype was recovered from an adult woman who had mild COVID-19 (a few samples of this study predate the infection). Cell type and time point are not known. The CDR3 reads CASSQGGTEAFF. CDR3 in DNA: TGTGCCAGCAGCCAGGGGGGGACTGAAGCTTTCTTT.